Presented here are 4 T cell receptor beta chains from one specimen sequenced in a study of OX40 agonist ivuxolimab in advanced cancers. Only in-frame clones appear in the TCRdb table, and some are missing; sequencing was by immunoSEQ multiplex PCR. The table lists about 81,000 clones, 85% to 90% of them singletons, with around 0.5% in the top ten. Source: CD4+ or CD8+ T cells sorted from blood, taken in a trial of the OX40 agonist ivuxolimab. The receptors here all came from an adult with an advanced solid tumor such as melanoma, head and neck, liver or kidney cancer.

This chain joins TRBV19 and TRBJ1-6; 9 nucleotides align to TRBD1. The germline CDR1 and CDR2 sequences are LNHDA and SQIVND (reference sequence). With V trimmed by 5 bases and J by 11 bases, 7 bases remained unmatched. The CDR3 loop spans 14 amino acids. Here the CDR3 reads CASSSGQGWPPLHF. DNA for the CDR3: TGTGCCAGTAGTTCGGGACAGGGTTGGCCACCCCTCCACTTT.

The rearrangement uses TRBV9 and TRBJ2-1, with D hard to call. The CDR3 is 14 amino acids. Germline V gives CDR1 SGDLS, CDR2 YYNGEE. V lost 0 bases and J 10 bases, leaving 14 bases between the germline ends. CDR3 region: CASSVVGSMNEQFF. The CDR3 DNA sequence: TGTGCCAGCAGCGTAGTCGGTAGTATGAACGAGCAGTTCTTC.

V usage is TRBV6-5 and J usage is TRBJ2-7; D possibly uses TRBD1 or TRBD2 (5 bases each). In germline, CDR1 is MNHEY, CDR2 SVGAGI. The CDR3 extends over 13 amino acids. V was pared by 5 bases and J by 7 bases, with 15 bases between. CDR3 sequence: CASSSRDGVEQYF. The CDR3 bases are TGTGCCAGCAGTAGCCGGGACGGTGTAGAGCAGTACTTC.

The chain uses TRBV7-9 and TRBJ2-7; 9 bases match TRBD2. The CDR3 runs to 18 residues. The V segment lost 5 bases and the J segment 4 bases; nucleotides outside the gene matches: 18. CDR1 is SEHNR and CDR2 is FQNEAQ in the germline V gene (reference sequence). CDR3: CASSRDQIGAGGQYEQYF. The CDR3 DNA is TGTGCCAGCAGCCGGGATCAAATCGGAGCGGGGGGCCAGTACGAGCAGTACTTC.